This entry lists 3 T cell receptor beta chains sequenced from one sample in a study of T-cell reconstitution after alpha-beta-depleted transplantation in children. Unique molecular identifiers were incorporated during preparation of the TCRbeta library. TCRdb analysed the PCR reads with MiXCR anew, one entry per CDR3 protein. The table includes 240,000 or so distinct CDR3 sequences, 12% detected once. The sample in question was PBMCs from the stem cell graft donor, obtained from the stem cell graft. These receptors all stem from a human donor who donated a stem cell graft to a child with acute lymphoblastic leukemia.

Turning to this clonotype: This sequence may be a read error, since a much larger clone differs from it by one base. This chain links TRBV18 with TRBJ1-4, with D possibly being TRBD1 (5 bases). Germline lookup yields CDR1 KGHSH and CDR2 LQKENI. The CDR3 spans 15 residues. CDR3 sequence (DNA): TGTACCAGCTCACGCGCGGAGGGGACTAATGAAAAACTGTTTTTT. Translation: CTSSRAEGTNEKLFF.

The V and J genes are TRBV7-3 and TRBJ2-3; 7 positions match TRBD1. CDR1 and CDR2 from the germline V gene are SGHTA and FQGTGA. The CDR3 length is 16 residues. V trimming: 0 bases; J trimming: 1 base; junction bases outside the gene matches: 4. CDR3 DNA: TGTGCCAGCAGCTTAACGCCAGGGGGTGGCACAGATACGCAGTATTTT. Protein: CASSLTPGGGTDTQYF.

The CDR3 nucleotides are TGTGCCAGCAGCTTAGGGGCCGTGGGGAGATATGGAAACACCATATATTTT. Residues: CASSLGAVGRYGNTIYF. The chain has TRBV7-2 and TRBJ1-3; D call uncertain. Germline CDR1 is SGHTA and CDR2 is FQGNSA. Deletions cut 1 base from V and 3 bases from J, with 16 bases between. This CDR3 region has 17 residues.